The clone carrying this T cell receptor (beta chain) was counted only a few times. Its antigen is not identified. This entry is derived from a study of regulatory T cells in long-lasting Graves disease. Study-wide results and caveats: New patients shared more than 950 public clonotypes, and persistent patients shared more, with approximately 2,500. Persistent disease samples used TRBV28, TRBJ1-2 and TRBJ2-5 preferentially.

Per germline, CDR1 SNHLY and CDR2 FYNNEI. The CDR3 is made up of 15 amino acids. The V gene end was trimmed by 6 bases and the J gene end by 6 bases; junction bases not matched to a gene: 7. Time point noted: persistent/refractory GD, antithyroid drugs over 5 years with positive TRAb. The authors made the TCR library using RNA they extracted from PBMCs. For TCR beta, libraries came from iRepertoire HTBI primers and Arm-PCR of CDR3 regions. MiXCR, applied by TCRdb to the multiplex PCR reads, yields one record per CDR3 protein. Seen here are under 450,000 distinct CDR3 sequences, approximately 25% observed once, and the top ten hold 25% to 30%.

This receptor was identified in a woman between 35 and 50 years old with Graves disease. The material was peripheral blood mononuclear cells (PBMCs), obtained when the disease was refractory, from a patient treated with antithyroid drugs. J is TRBJ2-2 and V is TRBV2; the match to TRBD1 covers 10 bases. The DNA for the CDR3 is TGTGCCAGCAGGGGCGGGACAGGGGTTTCCGGGGAGCTGTTTTTT. It specifies CASRGGTGVSGELFF. The full variable domain, completed using reference TRBV2 and TRBJ2-2, is EPEVTQTPSHQVTQMGQEVILRCVPISNHLYFYWYRQILGQKVEFLVSFYNNEISEKSEIFDDQFSVERPDGSNFTLKIRSTKLEDSAMYFCASRGGTGVSGELFFGEGSRLTVL.